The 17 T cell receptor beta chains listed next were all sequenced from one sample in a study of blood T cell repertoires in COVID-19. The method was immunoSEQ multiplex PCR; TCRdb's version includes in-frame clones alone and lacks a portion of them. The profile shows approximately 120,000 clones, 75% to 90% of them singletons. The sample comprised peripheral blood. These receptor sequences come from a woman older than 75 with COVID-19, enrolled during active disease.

The DNA of the CDR3 is TGCGCCAGCAGCGACCGAACGGCGGTGCAGGGCCGGAGGGGCACTGAAGCTTTCTTT. Translating gives CASSDRTAVQGRRGTEAFF. This rearrangement joins TRBV5-1 to TRBJ1-1; D might be TRBD1 (5 bases). The CDR3 has 19 residues. The germline V and J ends were trimmed by 4 bases and 4 bases, with 29 bases remaining between them. The V gene's germline CDR1 is SGHRS and CDR2 YFSETQ.

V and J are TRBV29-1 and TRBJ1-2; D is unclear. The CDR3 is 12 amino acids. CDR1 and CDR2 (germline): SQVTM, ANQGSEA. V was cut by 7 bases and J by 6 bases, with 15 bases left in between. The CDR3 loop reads CSAPTGGDGYTF. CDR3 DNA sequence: TGCAGCGCCCCAACGGGTGGAGATGGCTACACCTTC.

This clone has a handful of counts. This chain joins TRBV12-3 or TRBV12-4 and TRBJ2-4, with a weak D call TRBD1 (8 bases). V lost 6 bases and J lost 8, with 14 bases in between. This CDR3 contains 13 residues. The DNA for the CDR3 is TGTGCCAGCAGCCGACAGGGGAGGGACATTCAGTACTTC. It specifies CASSRQGRDIQYF.

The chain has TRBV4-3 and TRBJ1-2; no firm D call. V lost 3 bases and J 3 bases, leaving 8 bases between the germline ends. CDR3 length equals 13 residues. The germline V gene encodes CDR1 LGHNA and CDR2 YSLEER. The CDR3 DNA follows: TGCGCCAGCAGCCAGGCACAGCACTATGGCTACACCTTC. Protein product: CASSQAQHYGYTF.

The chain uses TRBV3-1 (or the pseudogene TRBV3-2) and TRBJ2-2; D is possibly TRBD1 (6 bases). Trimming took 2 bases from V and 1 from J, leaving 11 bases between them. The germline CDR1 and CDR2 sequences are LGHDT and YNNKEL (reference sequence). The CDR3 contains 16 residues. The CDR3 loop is CASSQLQGRNTGELFF. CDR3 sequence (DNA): TGTGCCAGCAGCCAATTACAGGGCCGGAACACCGGGGAGCTGTTTTTT.

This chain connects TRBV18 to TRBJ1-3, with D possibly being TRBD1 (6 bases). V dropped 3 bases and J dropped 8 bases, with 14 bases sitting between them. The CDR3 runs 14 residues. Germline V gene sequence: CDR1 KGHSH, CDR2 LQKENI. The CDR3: CASSPRTDGDTIYF. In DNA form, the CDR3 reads TGTGCCAGCTCACCCAGGACAGACGGGGACACCATATATTTT.

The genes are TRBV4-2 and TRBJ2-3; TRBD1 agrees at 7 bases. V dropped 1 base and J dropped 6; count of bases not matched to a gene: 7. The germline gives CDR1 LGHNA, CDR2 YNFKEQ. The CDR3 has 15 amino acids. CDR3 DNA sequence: TGTGCCAGCAGCCAAGTCGGAAAGGACAGGGATACGCAGTATTTT. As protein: CASSQVGKDRDTQYF.

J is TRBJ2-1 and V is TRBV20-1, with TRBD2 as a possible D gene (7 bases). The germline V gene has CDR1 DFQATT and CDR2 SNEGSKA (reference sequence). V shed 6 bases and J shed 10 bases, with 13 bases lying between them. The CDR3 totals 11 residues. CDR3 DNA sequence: TGCAGTGCCCTAGGGGGGGAAGAGCAGTTCTTC. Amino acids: CSALGGEEQFF.

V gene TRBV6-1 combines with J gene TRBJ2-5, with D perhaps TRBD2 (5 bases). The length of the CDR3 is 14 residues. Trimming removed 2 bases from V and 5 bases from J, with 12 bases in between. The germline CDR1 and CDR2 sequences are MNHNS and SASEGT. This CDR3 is CASSEIARAETQYF. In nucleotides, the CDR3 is TGTGCCAGCAGTGAAATCGCGCGGGCGGAGACCCAGTACTTC.

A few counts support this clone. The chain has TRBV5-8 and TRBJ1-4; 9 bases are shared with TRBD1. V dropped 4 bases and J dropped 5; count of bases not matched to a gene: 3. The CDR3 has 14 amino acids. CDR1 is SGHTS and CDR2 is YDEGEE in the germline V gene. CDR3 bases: TGTGCCAGCAGCCCGGGACAGGGAAATGAAAAACTGTTTTTT. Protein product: CASSPGQGNEKLFF.

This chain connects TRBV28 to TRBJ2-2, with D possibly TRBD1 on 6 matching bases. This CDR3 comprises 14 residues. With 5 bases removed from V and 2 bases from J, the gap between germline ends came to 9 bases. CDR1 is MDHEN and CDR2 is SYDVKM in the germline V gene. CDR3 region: CASSLQGNTGELFF. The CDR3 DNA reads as TGTGCCAGCAGTCTACAGGGAAACACCGGGGAGCTGTTTTTT.

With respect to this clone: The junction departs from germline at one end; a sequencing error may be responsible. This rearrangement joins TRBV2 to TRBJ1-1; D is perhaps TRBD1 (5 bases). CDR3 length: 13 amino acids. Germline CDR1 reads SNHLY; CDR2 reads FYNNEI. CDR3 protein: CASIREVNTEAFF. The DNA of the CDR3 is TGTGCCAGCATCAGGGAGGTGAATACTGAAGCTTTCTTT.

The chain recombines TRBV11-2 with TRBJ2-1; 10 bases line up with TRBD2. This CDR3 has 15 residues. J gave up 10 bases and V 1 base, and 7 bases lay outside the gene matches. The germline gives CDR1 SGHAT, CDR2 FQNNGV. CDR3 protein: CASSLVSGRAREQFF. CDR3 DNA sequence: TGTGCCAGCAGCTTAGTGAGCGGGAGGGCTCGCGAGCAGTTCTTC.

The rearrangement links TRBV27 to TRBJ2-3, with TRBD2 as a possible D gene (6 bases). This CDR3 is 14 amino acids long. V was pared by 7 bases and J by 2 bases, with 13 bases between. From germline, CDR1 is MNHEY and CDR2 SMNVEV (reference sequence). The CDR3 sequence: CASTEGGPTDTQYF. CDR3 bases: TGTGCCAGCACGGAGGGAGGCCCCACAGATACGCAGTATTTT.

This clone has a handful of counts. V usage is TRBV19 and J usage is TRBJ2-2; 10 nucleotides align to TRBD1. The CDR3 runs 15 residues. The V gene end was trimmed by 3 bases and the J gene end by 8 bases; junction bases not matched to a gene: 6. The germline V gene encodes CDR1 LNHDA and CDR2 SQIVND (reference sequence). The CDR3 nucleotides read TGTGCCAGTAGTATCAGACAGGGGGCGACAGGGGAGCTGTTTTTT. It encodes CASSIRQGATGELFF. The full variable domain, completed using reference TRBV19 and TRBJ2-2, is DGGITQSPKYLFRKEGQNVTLSCEQNLNHDAMYWYRQDPGQGLRLIYYSQIVNDFQKGDIAEGYSVSREKKESFPLTVTSAQKNPTAFYLCASSIRQGATGELFFGEGSRLTVL.

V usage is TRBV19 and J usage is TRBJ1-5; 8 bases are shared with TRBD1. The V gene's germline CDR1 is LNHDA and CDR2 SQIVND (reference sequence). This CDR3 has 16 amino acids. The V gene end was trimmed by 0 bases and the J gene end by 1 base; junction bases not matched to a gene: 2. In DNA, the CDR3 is TGTGCCAGTAGTATAGATTGGACAGGGAGCAATCAGCCCCAGCATTTT. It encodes CASSIDWTGSNQPQHF.

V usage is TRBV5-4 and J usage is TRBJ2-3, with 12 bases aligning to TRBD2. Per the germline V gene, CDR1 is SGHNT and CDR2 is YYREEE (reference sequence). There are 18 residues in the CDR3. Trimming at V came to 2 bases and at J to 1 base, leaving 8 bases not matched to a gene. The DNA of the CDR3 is TGTGCCAGCAGCTTCTTTATAGGACTAGCGGGACGCACAGATACGCAGTATTTT. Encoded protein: CASSFFIGLAGRTDTQYF.